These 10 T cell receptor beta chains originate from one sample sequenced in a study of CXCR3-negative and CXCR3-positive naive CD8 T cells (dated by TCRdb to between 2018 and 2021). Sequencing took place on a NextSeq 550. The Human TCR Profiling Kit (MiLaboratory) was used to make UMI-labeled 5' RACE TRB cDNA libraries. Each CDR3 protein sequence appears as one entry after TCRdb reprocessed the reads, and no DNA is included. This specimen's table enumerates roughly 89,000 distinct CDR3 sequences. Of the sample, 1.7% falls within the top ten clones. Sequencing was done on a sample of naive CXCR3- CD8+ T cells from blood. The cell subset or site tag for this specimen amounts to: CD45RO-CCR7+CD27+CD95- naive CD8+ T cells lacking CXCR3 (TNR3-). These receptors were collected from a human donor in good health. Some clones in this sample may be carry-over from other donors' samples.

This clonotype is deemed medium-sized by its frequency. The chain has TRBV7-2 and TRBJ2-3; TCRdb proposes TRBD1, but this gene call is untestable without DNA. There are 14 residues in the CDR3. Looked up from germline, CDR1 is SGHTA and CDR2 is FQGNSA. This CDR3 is CASSLDSFSGTQYF.

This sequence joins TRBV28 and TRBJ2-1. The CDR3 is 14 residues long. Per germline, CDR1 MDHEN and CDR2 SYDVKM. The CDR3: CASSLERAYNEQFF. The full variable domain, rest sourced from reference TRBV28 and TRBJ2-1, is DVKVTQSSRYLVKRTGEKVFLECVQDMDHENMFWYRQDPGLGLRLIYFSYDVKMKEKGDIPEGYSVSREKKERFSLILESASTNQTSMYLCASSLERAYNEQFFGPGTRLTVL.

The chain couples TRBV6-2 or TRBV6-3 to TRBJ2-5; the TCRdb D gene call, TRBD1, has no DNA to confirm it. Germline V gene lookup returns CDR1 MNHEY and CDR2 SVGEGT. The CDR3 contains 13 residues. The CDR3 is CASSRTVQETQYF.

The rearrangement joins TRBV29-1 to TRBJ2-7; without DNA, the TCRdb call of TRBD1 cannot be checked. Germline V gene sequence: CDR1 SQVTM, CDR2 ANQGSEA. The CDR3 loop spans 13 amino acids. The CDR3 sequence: CSALGTGRYEQYF.

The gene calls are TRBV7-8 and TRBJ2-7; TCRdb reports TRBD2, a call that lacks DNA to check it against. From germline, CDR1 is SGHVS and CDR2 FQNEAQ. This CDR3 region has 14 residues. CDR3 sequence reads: CASSFPGPEYEQYF.

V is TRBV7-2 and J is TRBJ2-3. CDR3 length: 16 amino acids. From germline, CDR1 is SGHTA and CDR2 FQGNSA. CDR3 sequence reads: CASSLLTVSSTDTQYF. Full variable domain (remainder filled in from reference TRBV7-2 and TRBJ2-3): GAGVSQSPSNKVTEKGKDVELRCDPISGHTALYWYRQSLGQGLEFLIYFQGNSAPDKSGLPSDRFSAERTGGSVSTLTIQRTQQEDSAVYLCASSLLTVSSTDTQYFGPGTRLTVL.

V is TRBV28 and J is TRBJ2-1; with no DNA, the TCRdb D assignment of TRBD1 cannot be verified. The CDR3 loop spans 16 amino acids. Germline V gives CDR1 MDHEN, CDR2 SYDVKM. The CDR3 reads CASSTQSGGRDNEQFF.

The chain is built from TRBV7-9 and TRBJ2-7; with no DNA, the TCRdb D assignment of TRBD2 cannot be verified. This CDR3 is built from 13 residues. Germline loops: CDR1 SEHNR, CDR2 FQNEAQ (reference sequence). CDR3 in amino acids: CASSSTSADEQYF.

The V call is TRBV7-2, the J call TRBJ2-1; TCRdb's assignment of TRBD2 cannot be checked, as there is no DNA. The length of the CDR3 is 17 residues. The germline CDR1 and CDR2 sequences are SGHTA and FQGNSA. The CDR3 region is CASSHSLAGGMYNEQFF.

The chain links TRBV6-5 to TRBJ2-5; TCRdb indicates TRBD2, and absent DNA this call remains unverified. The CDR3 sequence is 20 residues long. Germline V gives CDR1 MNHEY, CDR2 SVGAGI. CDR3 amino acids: CASSYSGTSGGGLRAETQYF.